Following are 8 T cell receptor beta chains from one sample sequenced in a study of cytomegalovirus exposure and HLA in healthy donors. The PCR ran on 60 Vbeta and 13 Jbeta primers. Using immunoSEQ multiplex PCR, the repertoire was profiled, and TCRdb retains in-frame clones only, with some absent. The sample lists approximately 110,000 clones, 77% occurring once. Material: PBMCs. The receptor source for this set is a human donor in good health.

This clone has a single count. For the CDR3, the DNA is TGCGCCAGCAGCTCGACAGCCTCTAACTATGGCTACACCTTC. Its protein is CASSSTASNYGYTF. The V call is TRBV5-1, the J call TRBJ1-2; possible D gene TRBD1, 5 bases. This CDR3 comprises 14 residues. The ends were cut back, 3 bases at V and 0 bases at J, with 9 bases in the middle. The germline gives CDR1 SGHRS, CDR2 YFSETQ.

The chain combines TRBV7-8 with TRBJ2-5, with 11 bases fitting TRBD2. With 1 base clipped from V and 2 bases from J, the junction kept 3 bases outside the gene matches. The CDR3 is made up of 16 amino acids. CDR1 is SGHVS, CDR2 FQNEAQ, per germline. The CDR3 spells CASSLGLAGIQETQYF. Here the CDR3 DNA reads TGTGCCAGCAGCTTAGGACTAGCGGGAATTCAAGAGACCCAGTACTTC. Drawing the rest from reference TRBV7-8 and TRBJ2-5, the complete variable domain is GAGVSQSPRYKVAKRGQDVALRCDPISGHVSLFWYQQALGQGPEFLTYFQNEAQLDKSGLPSDRFFAERPEGSVSTLKIQRTQQEDSAVYLCASSLGLAGIQETQYFGPGTRLLVL.

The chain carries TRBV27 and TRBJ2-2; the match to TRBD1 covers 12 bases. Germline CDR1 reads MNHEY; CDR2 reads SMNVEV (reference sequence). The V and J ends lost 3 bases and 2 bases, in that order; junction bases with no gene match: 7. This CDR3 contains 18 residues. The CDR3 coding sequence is TGTGCCAGCAGTTTGAGGGGACAGGGGGCCTTCAACACCGGGGAGCTGTTTTTT. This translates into CASSLRGQGAFNTGELFF.

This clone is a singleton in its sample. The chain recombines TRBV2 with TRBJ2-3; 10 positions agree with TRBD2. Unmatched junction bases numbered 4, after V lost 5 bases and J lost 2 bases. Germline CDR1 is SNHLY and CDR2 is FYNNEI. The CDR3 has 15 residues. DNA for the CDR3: TGTGCCAGCAGTATGCTAGCGGGAGCCACAGATACGCAGTATTTT. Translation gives CASSMLAGATDTQYF.

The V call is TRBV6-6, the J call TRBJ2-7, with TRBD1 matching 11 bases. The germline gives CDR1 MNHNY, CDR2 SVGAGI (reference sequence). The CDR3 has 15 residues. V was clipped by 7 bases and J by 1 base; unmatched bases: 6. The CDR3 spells CASIPGQGDSYEQYF. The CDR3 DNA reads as TGTGCCAGCATCCCGGGACAGGGGGATTCCTACGAGCAGTACTTC.

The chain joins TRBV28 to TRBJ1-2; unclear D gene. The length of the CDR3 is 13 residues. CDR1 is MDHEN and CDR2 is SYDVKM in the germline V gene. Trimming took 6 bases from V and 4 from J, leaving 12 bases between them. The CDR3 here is CASSATRGYGYTF. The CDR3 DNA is TGTGCCAGCAGCGCGACTCGGGGCTATGGCTACACCTTC.

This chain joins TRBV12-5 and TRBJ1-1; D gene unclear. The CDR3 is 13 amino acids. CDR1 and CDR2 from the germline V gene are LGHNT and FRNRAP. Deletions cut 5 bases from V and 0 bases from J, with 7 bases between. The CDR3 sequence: CASGVSVNTEAFF. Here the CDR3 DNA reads TGTGCTAGTGGTGTTTCCGTGAACACTGAAGCTTTCTTT.

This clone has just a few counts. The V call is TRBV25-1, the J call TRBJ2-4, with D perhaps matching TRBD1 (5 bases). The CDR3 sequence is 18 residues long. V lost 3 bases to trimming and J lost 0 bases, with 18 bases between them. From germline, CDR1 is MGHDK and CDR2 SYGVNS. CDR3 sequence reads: CASSDWTKTKLAKNIQYF. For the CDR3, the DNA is TGTGCCAGCAGTGACTGGACAAAGACGAAGTTAGCCAAAAACATTCAGTACTTC. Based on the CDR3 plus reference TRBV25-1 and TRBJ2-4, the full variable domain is EADIYQTPRYLVIGTGKKITLECSQTMGHDKMYWYQQDPGMELHLIHYSYGVNSTEKGDLSSESTVSRIRTEHFPLTLESARPSHTSQYLCASSDWTKTKLAKNIQYFGAGTRLSVL.